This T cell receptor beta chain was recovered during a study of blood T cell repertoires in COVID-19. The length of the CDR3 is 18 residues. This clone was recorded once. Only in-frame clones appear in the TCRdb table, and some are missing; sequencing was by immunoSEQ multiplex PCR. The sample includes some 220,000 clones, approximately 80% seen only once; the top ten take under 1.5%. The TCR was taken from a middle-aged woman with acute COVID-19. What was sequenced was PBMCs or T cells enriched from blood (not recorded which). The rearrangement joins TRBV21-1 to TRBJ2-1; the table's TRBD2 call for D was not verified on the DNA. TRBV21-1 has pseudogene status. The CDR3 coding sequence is TGTGCCAGCAGCAAGTCGCTACCGACTAGCGGGAGGCACGATGAGCAGTTCTTC. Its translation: CASSKSLPTSGRHDEQFF.